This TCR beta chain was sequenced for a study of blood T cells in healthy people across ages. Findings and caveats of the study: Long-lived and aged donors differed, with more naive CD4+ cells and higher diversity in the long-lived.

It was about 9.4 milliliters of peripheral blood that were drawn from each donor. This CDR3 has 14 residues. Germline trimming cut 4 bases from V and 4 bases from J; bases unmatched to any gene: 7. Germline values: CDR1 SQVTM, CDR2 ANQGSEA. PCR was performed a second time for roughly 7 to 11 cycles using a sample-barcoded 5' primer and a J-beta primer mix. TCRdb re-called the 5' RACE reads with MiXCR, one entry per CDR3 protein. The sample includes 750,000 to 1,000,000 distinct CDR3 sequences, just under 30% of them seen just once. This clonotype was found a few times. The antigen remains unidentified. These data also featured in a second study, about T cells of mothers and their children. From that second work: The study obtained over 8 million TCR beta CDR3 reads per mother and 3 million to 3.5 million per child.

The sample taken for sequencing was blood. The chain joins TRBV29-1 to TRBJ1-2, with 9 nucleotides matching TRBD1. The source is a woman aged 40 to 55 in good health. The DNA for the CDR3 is TGCAGCGTTGGGGGACAGGGTCAAAGCTATGGCTACACCTTC. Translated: CSVGGQGQSYGYTF.